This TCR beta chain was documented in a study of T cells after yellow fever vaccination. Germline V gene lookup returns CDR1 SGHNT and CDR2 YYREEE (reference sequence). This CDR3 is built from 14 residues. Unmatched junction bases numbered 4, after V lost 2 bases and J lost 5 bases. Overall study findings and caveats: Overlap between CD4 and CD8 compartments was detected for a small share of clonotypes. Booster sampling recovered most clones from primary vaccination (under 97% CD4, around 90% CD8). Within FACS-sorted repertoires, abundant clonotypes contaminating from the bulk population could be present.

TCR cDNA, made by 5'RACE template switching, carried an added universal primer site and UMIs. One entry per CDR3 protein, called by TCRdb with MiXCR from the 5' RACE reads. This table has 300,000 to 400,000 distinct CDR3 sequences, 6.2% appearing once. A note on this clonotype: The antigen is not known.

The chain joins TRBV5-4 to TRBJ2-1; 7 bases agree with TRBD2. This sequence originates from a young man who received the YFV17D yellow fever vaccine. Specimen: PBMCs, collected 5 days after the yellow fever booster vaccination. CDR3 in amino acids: CASSFSSGDNEQFF. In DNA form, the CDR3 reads TGTGCCAGCAGCTTCTCTAGCGGAGACAATGAGCAGTTCTTC.